The clone carrying this TCR beta chain was recorded many times. Its antigen remains unidentified. Construction of the TCRbeta library involved unique molecular identifiers. In TCRdb, the PCR reads were re-called with MiXCR into one record per CDR3 protein. Of about 830,000 distinct CDR3 sequences detected, roughly 15% appear once; the ten largest clones hold roughly 4.8%. The source of the sample is a study of T-cell reconstitution after alpha-beta-depleted transplantation in children. Broader study findings: Newly made T cells mostly supplied T-cell counts and diversity one year after transplant.

The source material was PBMCs, mostly from graft donor cells, sampled 360 days after TCRalphabeta/CD19-depleted stem cell transplant. This receptor was taken from a male patient between 10 and 17 years old who had a stem cell transplant for acute lymphoblastic leukemia, so the T cells may come from the graft donor.

The CDR3 nucleotides read TGTGCCAGCAGAAAGGAGTACAATGAGCAGTTCTTC. Residues: CASRKEYNEQFF. V and J are TRBV12-3 or TRBV12-4 and TRBJ2-1, with D uncertain. The CDR3 has 12 amino acids. With 6 bases removed from V and 4 bases from J, the gap between germline ends came to 7 bases.